Listed here are 25 T cell receptor beta chains from one sample, sequenced in a study of OX40 agonist ivuxolimab in advanced cancers. Here immunoSEQ multiplex PCR was the method, and the copy in TCRdb shows in-frame clones only, minus some. This table has under 80,000 clones, approximately 87% appearing once. Here the sequenced sample was CD4+ or CD8+ T cells sorted from blood, taken in a trial of the OX40 agonist ivuxolimab. These receptors were obtained from an adult with an advanced solid tumor such as melanoma, head and neck, liver or kidney cancer.

The chain has TRBV19 and TRBJ2-7, with D maybe TRBD2 (6 bases). The CDR3 sequence is 16 residues long. Germline loops: CDR1 LNHDA, CDR2 SQIVND (reference sequence). V lost 4 bases and J 1 base, leaving 17 bases between the germline ends. CDR3 DNA: TGTGCCAGTAGTACCCTTCGCGGGGAAGGGTCCTACGAGCAGTACTTC. Translating gives CASSTLRGEGSYEQYF.

This chain's CDR3 is CASSESRQYNEQFF. CDR3 in DNA: TGTGCCAGCAGCGAGTCTAGGCAGTACAATGAGCAGTTCTTC. The rearrangement uses TRBV9 and TRBJ2-1, with D hard to call. Germline V gives CDR1 SGDLS, CDR2 YYNGEE. The CDR3 is 14 amino acids. Trimming shortened V by 3 bases and J by 4 bases, and 11 bases separated the two germline ends.

The CDR3 here is CASSPQPKSGLAGDNEQFF. In nucleotides, the CDR3 is TGTGCCAGCTCACCACAGCCCAAGTCAGGACTAGCGGGAGATAATGAGCAGTTCTTC. V is TRBV18 and J is TRBJ2-1; the match to TRBD2 covers 13 bases. Germline CDR1 KGHSH, CDR2 LQKENI. V lost 1 base, J lost 7 bases, and 13 bases stayed unmatched. This CDR3 has 19 residues.

This sequence joins TRBV9 and TRBJ2-7; tentative D call: TRBD2 (6 bases). Between the trimmed V and J ends, which lost 3 bases and 2 bases, there was a span of 18 bases. This CDR3 region has 16 residues. Per germline, CDR1 SGDLS and CDR2 YYNGEE. The CDR3 DNA is TGTGCCAGCAGCGGAGGAAGGTTAGCGGCGACCTACGAGCAGTACTTC. As protein: CASSGGRLAATYEQYF.

The rearrangement uses TRBV30 and TRBJ2-1, with 14 bases matching TRBD2. The CDR3 is made up of 15 amino acids. The germline gives CDR1 GTSNPN, CDR2 SVGIG (reference sequence). Germline trimming cut 5 bases from V and 9 bases from J; bases unmatched to any gene: 9. CDR3 bases: TGTGCCTGGGGGCAAGGGACTAGCGGGAGTGGTGAGCAGTTCTTC. Amino acid sequence: CAWGQGTSGSGEQFF.

CDR3 loop: CASRDRADTEAFF. The DNA for the CDR3 is TGTGCCAGTAGGGACAGGGCGGACACTGAAGCTTTCTTT. The chain is built from TRBV19 and TRBJ1-1; 8 bases are shared with TRBD1. This CDR3 contains 13 residues. The junction had 3 bases not matched to a gene; V was cut back by 6 bases and J by 3 bases. Looked up from germline, CDR1 is LNHDA and CDR2 is SQIVND (reference sequence). The full variable domain, completed using reference TRBV19 and TRBJ1-1, is DGGITQSPKYLFRKEGQNVTLSCEQNLNHDAMYWYRQDPGQGLRLIYYSQIVNDFQKGDIAEGYSVSREKKESFPLTVTSAQKNPTAFYLCASRDRADTEAFFGQGTRLTVV.

This clone came up once. The V call is TRBV28, the J call TRBJ1-5; D is undetermined. The length of the CDR3 is 14 residues. Trimming stripped 8 bases from V and 0 bases from J, with 11 bases between. Germline V gene data show CDR1 as MDHEN and CDR2 as SYDVKM. CDR3 protein: CASWTAYSNQPQHF. CDR3 DNA sequence: TGTGCCAGCTGGACGGCTTATAGCAATCAGCCCCAGCATTTT.

The V gene is TRBV14, the J gene TRBJ2-2; D is perhaps TRBD1 (6 bases). The V end was cut by 2 bases, the J end by 3 bases, with 7 bases between. Germline lookup yields CDR1 SGHDN and CDR2 FVKESK. This CDR3 contains 14 residues. The CDR3 DNA is TGTGCCAGCAGCCAACAGGGGTACACCGGGGAGCTGTTTTTT. This encodes CASSQQGYTGELFF.

The rearrangement joins TRBV4-1 to TRBJ2-3, with 8 bases aligning to TRBD2. Germline lookup yields CDR1 MGHRA and CDR2 YSYEKL. The ends lost 4 bases at V and 5 bases at J; junction bases unmatched: 8. The CDR3 contains 15 residues. This chain's CDR3 is CASSPGRASEDTQYF. The CDR3 DNA is TGCGCCAGCAGCCCCGGGAGGGCCAGCGAAGATACGCAGTATTTT.

V and J are TRBV27 and TRBJ1-5, with D tentatively TRBD1 (6 bases). In germline, CDR1 is MNHEY, CDR2 SMNVEV (reference sequence). The V gene lost 3 bases and the J gene lost 10 bases, with 19 bases spanning the gap. The CDR3 covers 15 residues. The CDR3 reads CASSFILEAGEPQHF. The CDR3 coding sequence is TGTGCCAGCAGTTTTATCCTCGAGGCAGGGGAACCCCAGCATTTT.

The V call is TRBV1, the J call TRBJ2-1; the D call TRBD2 from the table was never checked on the DNA. TRBV1 is classified as a pseudogene. The CDR3 runs to 17 residues. CDR3 protein: CTSSQEVSSGPYNEQFF. CDR3 sequence (DNA): TGCACCAGCAGCCAAGAGGTTTCCAGCGGGCCGTACAATGAGCAGTTCTTC.

The CDR3 nucleotides are TGTGCCAGCAGCCCCCGGACTAGCTGGCGTGGAGCAGATACGCAGTATTTT. Translated, it gives CASSPRTSWRGADTQYF. The V gene is TRBV14, the J gene TRBJ2-3; 8 bases map to TRBD2. The CDR3 has 17 residues. V dropped 4 bases and J dropped 4; count of bases not matched to a gene: 13. The germline CDR1 and CDR2 sequences are SGHDN and FVKESK.

V gene TRBV7-3 combines with J gene TRBJ2-2; TRBD1 matches 7 bases. V was clipped by 7 bases and J by 7 bases; unmatched bases: 9. CDR3 length: 14 amino acids. Germline lookup yields CDR1 SGHTA and CDR2 FQGTGA. The CDR3 sequence: CASIRTGAGGELFF. Written as DNA, the CDR3 is TGTGCCAGCATCCGTACAGGGGCGGGCGGGGAGCTGTTTTTT.

This chain links TRBV11-2 with TRBJ2-3; D is unclear. Germline CDR1 reads SGHAT; CDR2 reads FQNNGV. Trimming pared 2 bases from V and 7 bases from J, leaving 4 bases between. This CDR3 has 11 amino acids. CDR3 sequence reads: CASSLSNTQYF. CDR3 DNA sequence: TGTGCCAGCAGCTTATCGAATACGCAGTATTTT. Full variable domain (missing parts from reference TRBV11-2 and TRBJ2-3): EAGVAQSPRYKIIEKRQSVAFWCNPISGHATLYWYQQILGQGPKLLIQFQNNGVVDDSQLPKDRFSAERLKGVDSTLKIQPAKLEDSAVYLCASSLSNTQYFGPGTRLTVL.

V and J are TRBV18 and TRBJ2-2; 8 nucleotides line up with TRBD1. Unmatched junction bases numbered 4, after V lost 6 bases and J lost 4 bases. Germline loops: CDR1 KGHSH, CDR2 LQKENI. The CDR3 contains 14 residues. Here the CDR3 DNA reads TGTGCCAGCTCCGGTGGACAGGGCACCGGGGAGCTGTTTTTT. Translated: CASSGGQGTGELFF.

The V gene is TRBV5-4, the J gene TRBJ2-3; no clear D. The CDR3 is 12 amino acids. Germline V gene sequence: CDR1 SGHNT, CDR2 YYREEE (reference sequence). V shed 2 bases and J shed 2 bases, with 3 bases lying between them. The CDR3 here is CASSLFTDTQYF. The CDR3 DNA reads TGTGCCAGCAGCTTATTCACAGATACGCAGTATTTT.

The chain recombines TRBV5-4 with TRBJ1-2; D ambiguous. CDR3 length equals 15 residues. Trimming left V 0 bases short and J 0 bases short, with 9 bases between. From germline, CDR1 is SGHNT and CDR2 YYREEE (reference sequence). The CDR3: CASSLATDSNYGYTF. The CDR3 region has the DNA TGTGCCAGCAGCTTGGCTACAGACTCTAACTATGGCTACACCTTC.

This chain uses TRBV5-1 with TRBJ2-3; TRBD2 matches 13 bases. Per germline, CDR1 SGHRS and CDR2 YFSETQ. This CDR3 is built from 16 residues. Germline trimming cut 3 bases from V and 5 bases from J; bases unmatched to any gene: 6. CDR3 region: CASSWGTSGERDTQYF. The CDR3, as DNA: TGCGCCAGCAGCTGGGGGACTAGCGGGGAAAGAGATACGCAGTATTTT.

CDR3 bases: TGCGCCAGCAGCTTAGACAGGCTTTCCACAGATACGCAGTATTTT. Its protein product is CASSLDRLSTDTQYF. The chain recombines TRBV5-1 with TRBJ2-3; tentatively, D is TRBD1 (6 bases). There are 15 residues in the CDR3. The ends were cut back, 2 bases at V and 2 bases at J, with 12 bases in the middle. Per germline, CDR1 SGHRS and CDR2 YFSETQ.

The chain carries TRBV18 and TRBJ1-5; D is possibly TRBD1 (5 bases). The CDR3 loop spans 14 amino acids. V was shortened by 5 bases and J by 4 bases, with 12 bases between the two germline ends. CDR1 is KGHSH and CDR2 is LQKENI in the germline V gene. CDR3 in amino acids: CASSAQTVNQPQHF. For the CDR3, the DNA is TGTGCCAGCTCAGCACAGACAGTGAATCAGCCCCAGCATTTT.

The chain employs TRBV7-9 and TRBJ1-5, with 7 bases fitting TRBD1. Germline values: CDR1 SEHNR, CDR2 FQNEAQ (reference sequence). The ends lost 4 bases at V and 4 bases at J; junction bases unmatched: 10. The CDR3 length is 16 residues. CDR3 sequence reads: CASSSSGQRVNQPQHF. The CDR3 region has the DNA TGTGCCAGCAGCTCCTCGGGACAGCGAGTTAATCAGCCCCAGCATTTT.

The V and J genes are TRBV14 and TRBJ1-1, with a tentative D call TRBD1 (6 bases). The CDR3 extends over 15 amino acids. V dropped 4 bases and J dropped 0 bases, with 12 bases sitting between them. Germline loops: CDR1 SGHDN, CDR2 FVKESK. The CDR3 DNA sequence: TGTGCCAGCAGCCCGTTGACAGGACTGAACACTGAAGCTTTCTTT. It codes for CASSPLTGLNTEAFF.

V is TRBV10-3 and J is TRBJ2-7; 8 positions match TRBD2. Germline lookup yields CDR1 ENHRY and CDR2 SYGVKD. The CDR3 runs 12 residues. With V trimmed by 9 bases and J by 0 bases, 1 base remained unmatched. CDR3 in DNA: TGTGCCATAGCGGGGGCCTCCTACGAGCAGTACTTC. Protein: CAIAGASYEQYF.

The chain joins TRBV5-1 to TRBJ2-3, with 10 bases matching TRBD2. Trimming cost V 0 bases and J 0 bases; bases outside gene matches: 16. CDR1 is SGHRS and CDR2 is YFSETQ in the germline V gene. The length of the CDR3 is 21 residues. The CDR3 DNA sequence: TGCGCCAGCAGCTTGGGCGGGCCGTCTAGCGGGAGCCGCATTAGCACAGATACGCAGTATTTT. It encodes CASSLGGPSSGSRISTDTQYF.

Only one count was recorded for this clone. V usage is TRBV29-1 and J usage is TRBJ1-2; a weak D match, TRBD1 (5 bases). The V gene lost 3 bases and the J gene lost 5 bases, with 16 bases spanning the gap. The CDR3 covers 14 residues. CDR1 and CDR2 (germline): SQVTM, ANQGSEA. The DNA of the CDR3 is TGCAGCGTTGATACGGGGCCGCTGAGGTATGGCTACACCTTC. This sequence encodes CSVDTGPLRYGYTF.